A single sample gave rise to the 25 T cell receptor beta chains below, sequenced in a study of low-dose radiotherapy and immunotherapy resistance in tumors. First-strand cDNA used TRAV- and TRBV-specific primers, covering alpha and beta chains. Using a constant-region primer together with a V-primer adapter, TCRs were subjected to approximately 20 PCR cycles of amplification. TCRdb processed the reads anew with MiXCR; each CDR3 protein has one entry. The sample shows approximately 91,000 distinct CDR3 sequences, roughly 20% of them seen only once. Time point meaning: after trial treatment. Specified treatment: LDRT plus nivolumab, ipilimumab, low-dose cyclophosphamide and aspirin (RACIN trial). The sequencing here drew on PBMCs, taken after low-dose radiotherapy plus immunotherapy. Receptors originate from a female donor with ovarian cancer.

There are many counts of this clonotype. V is TRBV11-3 and J is TRBJ1-2, with a possible D match to TRBD1 (5 bases). From germline, CDR1 is SGHNT and CDR2 YENEEA. CDR3 length: 17 amino acids. Trimming stripped 5 bases from V and 3 bases from J, with 22 bases between. CDR3 in amino acids: CASSTVLANGGDYGYTF. The CDR3 nucleotides are TGTGCCAGCAGCACGGTCCTAGCCAACGGGGGGGACTATGGCTACACCTTC.

This clonotype was seen ten or more times. The chain joins TRBV29-1 to TRBJ2-3, with D hard to call. Germline loops: CDR1 SQVTM, CDR2 ANQGSEA. The CDR3 covers 12 residues. V was trimmed by 7 bases and J by 0 bases, leaving 8 bases between them. The CDR3 bases are TGCAGCGGCCACGCTAGCACAGATACGCAGTATTTT. Translating it yields CSGHASTDTQYF.

The chain employs TRBV20-1 and TRBJ2-7; 9 nucleotides line up with TRBD2. From germline, CDR1 is DFQATT and CDR2 SNEGSKA (reference sequence). J was trimmed by 5 bases and V by 0 bases; bases with no gene match: 8. CDR3 length: 15 amino acids. The DNA of the CDR3 is TGCAGTGCTAGAGAACCGGGACTAGCATCCCACGAGCAGTACTTC. It encodes CSAREPGLASHEQYF.

About this clonotype itself: It is likely a read error: a sequence one base away is far more abundant. CDR3 protein: CSVDRDRVLLDEQYF. CDR3 sequence (DNA): TGCAGCGTTGATAGGGACAGGGTACTCCTCGATGAGCAGTACTTC. V and J are TRBV29-1 and TRBJ2-7; the match to TRBD1 covers 9 bases. Germline lookup yields CDR1 SQVTM and CDR2 ANQGSEA. V gave up 3 bases and J gave up 7 bases; unmatched junction bases: 13. CDR3 length: 15 residues.

Details on this clonotype: One base away lies a much larger clone, so this may be a sequencing read error. The chain employs TRBV7-4 and TRBJ2-5; D not certain. The germline V gene has CDR1 SGHVT and CDR2 SQSDAQ. The CDR3 covers 12 residues. CDR3: CASSVNQATQYF. The CDR3 DNA sequence: TGTGCCAGCAGCGTAAATCAAGCGACCCAGTACTTC.

This clonotype was found many times. This chain connects TRBV3-1 to TRBJ2-5, with TRBD2 matching 7 bases. CDR1 is LGHDT, CDR2 YNNKEL, per germline (reference sequence). CDR3 length: 15 residues. The J segment lost 6 bases and the V segment lost 1 base, leaving 8 bases of the junction unmatched. For the CDR3, the DNA is TGTGCCAGCAGCCAAGTAGACGGGGGAGGGAAGACCCAGTACTTC. Its translation is CASSQVDGGGKTQYF.

This clonotype occurred many times. The chain joins TRBV4-2 to TRBJ2-5; D is perhaps TRBD1 or TRBD2 (6 bases each). CDR1 and CDR2 from the germline V gene are LGHNA and YNFKEQ. The ends were cut back, 1 base at V and 5 bases at J, with 14 bases in the middle. The CDR3 has 15 residues. CDR3 amino acids: CASSQAGEDGETQYF. As DNA, the CDR3 is TGTGCCAGCAGCCAAGCAGGGGAGGACGGGGAGACCCAGTACTTC.

This clonotype was counted at least ten times. The genes are TRBV15 and TRBJ1-6; D remains unclear. Germline V lookup: CDR1 LNHNV, CDR2 YYDKDF (reference sequence). This CDR3 is 15 amino acids long. V lost 1 base and J lost 7, with 11 bases in between. In DNA, the CDR3 is TGTGCCACCAGCAGAGGCGGGTCACAAAATTCACCCCTCCACTTT. Amino acids: CATSRGGSQNSPLHF.

This clonotype was observed many times. The chain combines TRBV28 with TRBJ2-2, with D perhaps TRBD1 (6 bases). V was trimmed by 6 bases and J by 4 bases, leaving 18 bases between them. CDR1 and CDR2 (germline): MDHEN, SYDVKM. The CDR3 runs to 16 residues. CDR3 bases: TGTGCCAGCAGAACCAATCACAGGGAAGGCACCGGGGAGCTGTTTTTT. Translating gives CASRTNHREGTGELFF.

Ten or more counts support this clonotype. The chain couples TRBV6-2 or TRBV6-3 to TRBJ2-5; D remains ambiguous. There are 14 residues in the CDR3. Trimming pared 5 bases from V and 4 bases from J, leaving 14 bases between. CDR1 is MNHEY, CDR2 SVGEGT, per germline. This chain's CDR3 is CASSTSRPRETQYF. The CDR3 DNA reads TGTGCCAGCAGTACATCACGGCCACGAGAGACCCAGTACTTC.

The sample holds a few counts of this clonotype. This sequence joins TRBV5-1 and TRBJ2-4; 12 bases match TRBD1. The junction had 2 bases not matched to a gene; V was cut back by 3 bases and J by 7 bases. Germline assignment: CDR1 SGHRS and CDR2 YFSETQ. This CDR3 has 14 residues. DNA for the CDR3: TGCGCCAGCAGCTCCGGGACAGGGGGCAACATTCAGTACTTC. Translated: CASSSGTGGNIQYF.

The sample holds many counts of this clonotype. This chain's CDR3 is CATSARQDSNYGYTF. The CDR3 region has the DNA TGTGCCACCAGCGCGCGACAGGATTCTAACTATGGCTACACCTTC. This chain uses TRBV15 with TRBJ1-2; D is possibly TRBD1 (6 bases). The germline gives CDR1 LNHNV, CDR2 YYDKDF (reference sequence). This CDR3 comprises 15 residues. The V gene lost 5 bases and the J gene lost 0 bases, with 13 bases spanning the gap.

This clonotype appeared many times. The chain is built from TRBV12-3 or TRBV12-4 and TRBJ2-2; D uncertain. The V end was cut by 5 bases, the J end by 3 bases, with 13 bases between. The CDR3 contains 15 residues. CDR3 in amino acids: CASSHLPVYTGELFF. As DNA, the CDR3 is TGTGCCAGCAGTCATCTTCCGGTTTACACCGGGGAGCTGTTTTTT.

This clonotype was seen at least ten times. The rearrangement uses TRBV7-8 and TRBJ1-1; TRBD1 might be the D (6 bases). The CDR3 has 16 residues. Trimming removed 6 bases from V and 1 base from J, with 18 bases in between. In germline, CDR1 is SGHVS, CDR2 FQNEAQ. The chain's CDR3 is CASSSTGEPRNTEAFF. CDR3 in DNA: TGTGCCAGCAGTTCGACAGGTGAGCCAAGGAACACTGAAGCTTTCTTT.

This clonotype was seen at least ten times. The chain is built from TRBV3-1 and TRBJ2-6, with D possibly being TRBD2 (5 bases). This CDR3 has 17 amino acids. Germline V lookup: CDR1 LGHDT, CDR2 YNNKEL (reference sequence). Trimming pared 1 base from V and 0 bases from J, leaving 10 bases between. CDR3 loop: CASSQVYRDSGANVLTF. The CDR3 region has the DNA TGTGCCAGCAGCCAAGTTTACCGGGACTCTGGGGCCAACGTCCTGACTTTC.

This clonotype has a count of ten or more. The CDR3 region is CASSLFANTGELFF. CDR3 DNA sequence: TGTGCCAGCAGCTTGTTCGCGAACACCGGGGAGCTGTTTTTT. The chain is built from TRBV7-2 and TRBJ2-2; D is undetermined. V shed 3 bases and J shed 0 bases, with 5 bases lying between them. The CDR3 runs 14 residues. From germline, CDR1 is SGHTA and CDR2 FQGNSA.

This clonotype has at least ten counts. This rearrangement joins TRBV11-2 to TRBJ2-1; D is possibly TRBD1 (5 bases). Looked up from germline, CDR1 is SGHAT and CDR2 is FQNNGV. Between the trimmed V and J ends, which lost 5 bases and 3 bases, there was a span of 14 bases. CDR3 length equals 15 residues. In nucleotides, the CDR3 is TGTGCCAGCAGCCTCGGACAACTGATCTACAATGAGCAGTTCTTC. Translated: CASSLGQLIYNEQFF.

This clonotype was detected many times. The chain couples TRBV7-8 to TRBJ2-2; tentatively, D is TRBD1 (5 bases). Trimming stripped 4 bases from V and 0 bases from J, with 9 bases between. CDR1 is SGHVS and CDR2 is FQNEAQ in the germline V gene. This CDR3 spans 15 amino acids. The CDR3 nucleotides read TGTGCCAGCAGCTCGACAGCCTCGAACACCGGGGAGCTGTTTTTT. This encodes CASSSTASNTGELFF.

This chain joins TRBV10-3 and TRBJ1-1; D gene uncertain. The CDR3 runs to 15 residues. Germline V lookup: CDR1 ENHRY, CDR2 SYGVKD. Deletions cut 0 bases from V and 4 bases from J, with 12 bases between. The CDR3 region is CAISESPGASTEAFF. For the CDR3, the DNA is TGTGCCATCAGTGAGTCCCCAGGAGCGAGCACTGAAGCTTTCTTT.

This clonotype has just a few counts. This chain connects TRBV7-3 to TRBJ1-2; D unresolved. Germline V gene sequence: CDR1 SGHTA, CDR2 FQGTGA. Trimming pared 0 bases from V and 1 base from J, leaving 9 bases between. This CDR3 is built from 15 residues. CDR3 loop: CASSLTVGSNYGYTF. In nucleotides, the CDR3 is TGTGCCAGCAGCTTAACAGTAGGCAGTAACTATGGCTACACCTTC.

There are many counts of this clonotype. In DNA form, the CDR3 reads TGTGCCAGCAGCCATACGAACACCGGGGAGCTGTTTTTT. Translation: CASSHTNTGELFF. The chain is built from TRBV14 and TRBJ2-2, with unresolved D. Trimming pared 3 bases from V and 0 bases from J, leaving 2 bases between. The CDR3 totals 13 residues. Germline V gives CDR1 SGHDN, CDR2 FVKESK.

Ten or more counts support this clonotype. This chain uses TRBV11-1 with TRBJ2-1; 11 bases fit TRBD1. Germline V gives CDR1 SGHAT, CDR2 FQDESV (reference sequence). The V segment lost 5 bases and the J segment 6 bases; nucleotides outside the gene matches: 6. The CDR3 has 15 residues. The CDR3 reads CASSADRGRINEQFF. The CDR3 DNA sequence: TGTGCCAGCAGCGCGGACAGGGGGCGAATCAATGAGCAGTTCTTC.

In its sample, this clonotype was seen many times. The V gene is TRBV11-3, the J gene TRBJ2-2; D might be TRBD2 (5 bases). Per germline, CDR1 SGHNT and CDR2 YENEEA. Trimming removed 5 bases from V and 5 bases from J, with 9 bases in between. The CDR3 runs to 13 residues. CDR3 nucleotides: TGTGCCAGCAGCATAGGGAGAACCGGGGAGCTGTTTTTT. The encoded protein is CASSIGRTGELFF.

The chain couples TRBV28 to TRBJ1-5; a possible D gene is TRBD1 (6 bases). CDR3 length: 17 residues. Germline V gene sequence: CDR1 MDHEN, CDR2 SYDVKM. With 5 bases removed from V and 5 bases from J, the gap between germline ends came to 22 bases. CDR3 nucleotide sequence: TGTGCCAGCAGTCAGGGGAGGGGGGCGGCTGCGTATCAGCCCCAGCATTTT. Its translation: CASSQGRGAAAYQPQHF. Full variable domain (remainder filled in from reference TRBV28 and TRBJ1-5): DVKVTQSSRYLVKRTGEKVFLECVQDMDHENMFWYRQDPGLGLRLIYFSYDVKMKEKGDIPEGYSVSREKKERFSLILESASTNQTSMYLCASSQGRGAAAYQPQHFGDGTRLSIL.

Ten or more counts support this clonotype. The chain joins TRBV2 to TRBJ2-7; possible D gene TRBD1, 5 bases. CDR1 and CDR2 (germline): SNHLY, FYNNEI. The V and J ends lost 4 bases and 2 bases respectively, with 9 bases between them. The CDR3 runs 13 residues. The CDR3, as DNA: TGTGCCAGCAGTGGACAGAATGCCTACGAGCAGTACTTC. Protein sequence: CASSGQNAYEQYF.